Given below is one T cell receptor beta chain in context. These data are taken from a study of blood T cell repertoires in COVID-19. At the level of the study: The United States, Italy and Spain provided the acute and convalescent COVID-19 samples. The cDNA or gDNA used as material had been derived from T cells, B-cell-depleted T cells, or PBMCs.

Original analysis: Nucleated cell counts were estimated from reference gene primer amplification. This table comes from immunoSEQ multiplex PCR, and its TCRdb copy is limited to in-frame clones, with some not included. That table supplies the V and J calls and clone size; D and trimming were determined from the DNA. The repertoire holds 110,000 or so clones, with around three quarters as singletons. Sample: peripheral blood. This TCR was recovered from a human donor in a cohort sampled during active or convalescent COVID-19.

CDR3 sequence: CAWNPTSTDTQYF. The DNA for the CDR3 is TGTGCCTGGAATCCTACTAGCACAGATACGCAGTATTTT. V gene TRBV30 combines with J gene TRBJ2-3; D gene ambiguous. This CDR3 has 13 amino acids. Germline V gene data show CDR1 as GTSNPN and CDR2 as SVGIG (reference sequence). V was pared by 4 bases and J by 0 bases, with 8 bases between.